This T cell receptor beta chain comes out of a study of OX40 agonist ivuxolimab in advanced cancers. Background on the study: Averaging around 60 years in age, with a range of about 23 to 79, the cohort was around 85% male. Study-level points and caveats: Expanded peripheral T-cell antigen specificity went undetermined. Individuals who were partial responders at 0.1-3.0 mg/kg had clonal expansion that ranked among the lowest.

As concerns this clone: Its antigen remains unidentified.

The V gene's germline CDR1 is GTSNPN and CDR2 SVGIG (reference sequence). The CDR3 consists of 13 residues. V shed 2 bases and J shed 5 bases, with 10 bases lying between them. Assay: immunoSEQ multiplex PCR; the TCRdb copy retains only in-frame clones and omits some. Seen here are 50,000 to 70,000 clones, over 80% observed once, and the top ten hold roughly 0.6%. V and J are TRBV30 and TRBJ1-5; no clear D gene. Here the sequenced sample was CD4+ or CD8+ T cells sorted from blood, taken in a trial of the OX40 agonist ivuxolimab. The receptor was derived from an adult with an advanced solid tumor such as melanoma, head and neck, liver or kidney cancer. The CDR3 DNA is TGTGCCTGGAGTAGCGGGAGCTATCAGCCCCAGCATTTT. Its translation is CAWSSGSYQPQHF.